The rows below give T cell receptor beta chains drawn from one sample of a study of blood T cell repertoires in COVID-19. Sequencing used immunoSEQ multiplex PCR; TCRdb keeps in-frame clones, though not all of them. The sample has about 200,000 clones, 89% seen once; the top ten hold about 8.1%. The material sequenced was PBMCs or T cells enriched from blood (not recorded which). These receptors were collected from a woman aged 18-29 years who had recovered from COVID-19. The CDR3 runs from the conserved cysteine through the conserved F or W. D genes are given only for firm matches. Some rows have no size entry. The others give once, few or many, or a class for an expanded clone.

d_gene: NA
len: 15
abundance: NA
v_gene: TRBV24-1
j_gene: TRBJ2-3
CDR3aa: CATSDWTESTDTQYF
CDR3nt: TGTGCCACCAGTGACTGGACAGAATCCACAGATACGCAGTATTTT

d_gene: TRBD1
len: 14
abundance: NA
v_gene: TRBV28
j_gene: TRBJ2-7
CDR3aa: CASSFVTGAYEQYF
CDR3nt: TGTGCCAGCAGTTTCGTGACAGGGGCTTACGAGCAGTACTTC

d_gene: NA
len: 13
abundance: NA
v_gene: TRBV11-1
j_gene: TRBJ1-1
CDR3aa: CASREISNTEAFF
CDR3nt: TGTGCCAGCCGGGAGATTTCGAACACTGAAGCTTTCTTT

d_gene: NA
len: 14
abundance: NA
v_gene: TRBV9
j_gene: TRBJ2-7
CDR3aa: CASSETQGTYEQYF
CDR3nt: TGTGCCAGCAGCGAAACACAGGGTACCTACGAGCAGTACTTC

d_gene: NA
len: 13
abundance: NA
v_gene: TRBV7-3
j_gene: TRBJ1-4
CDR3aa: CASSLKQGEKLFF
CDR3nt: TGTGCCAGCAGCTTAAAGCAGGGTGAAAAACTGTTTTTT

d_gene: NA
len: 15
abundance: NA
v_gene: TRBV9
j_gene: TRBJ2-6
CDR3aa: CASSVDRAGANVLTF
CDR3nt: TGTGCCAGCAGCGTAGACAGGGCTGGGGCCAACGTCCTGACTTTC

d_gene: TRBD1
len: 15
abundance: NA
v_gene: TRBV6-5
j_gene: TRBJ1-5
CDR3aa: CASSILQGANQPQHF
CDR3nt: TGTGCCAGCAGTATCCTACAGGGGGCGAATCAGCCCCAGCATTTT

d_gene: TRBD1
len: 14
abundance: NA
v_gene: TRBV9
j_gene: TRBJ1-1
CDR3aa: CASSGQGLNTEAFF
CDR3nt: TGTGCCAGCAGCGGACAGGGGTTGAACACTGAAGCTTTCTTT

d_gene: NA
len: 14
abundance: once
v_gene: TRBV2
j_gene: TRBJ2-3
CDR3aa: CASYRPSETDTQYF
CDR3nt: TGTGCCAGCTATAGGCCTAGCGAGACAGATACGCAGTATTTT

d_gene: NA
len: 15
abundance: NA
v_gene: TRBV27
j_gene: TRBJ1-4
CDR3aa: CASSTLSRGDEKLFF
CDR3nt: TGTGCCAGCAGTACCCTTTCACGGGGGGATGAAAAACTGTTTTTT

d_gene: NA
len: 17
abundance: NA
v_gene: TRBV5-1
j_gene: TRBJ1-1
CDR3aa: CASSFRLQRGVNTEAFF
CDR3nt: TGCGCCAGCAGCTTTCGGTTACAGCGGGGCGTAAACACTGAAGCTTTCTTT

d_gene: TRBD1
len: 19
abundance: NA
v_gene: TRBV23-1
j_gene: TRBJ2-2
CDR3aa: CASSQSDRAGSGNTGELFF
CDR3nt: TGCGCCAGCAGTCAATCGGACAGGGCCGGGTCGGGAAACACCGGGGAGCTGTTTTTT

d_gene: NA
len: 13
abundance: NA
v_gene: TRBV5-1
j_gene: TRBJ1-5
CDR3aa: CASSFGGGQPQHF
CDR3nt: TGCGCCAGCAGCTTCGGCGGGGGACAGCCCCAGCATTTT

d_gene: TRBD1
len: 16
abundance: NA
v_gene: TRBV2
j_gene: TRBJ1-4
CDR3aa: CASSPSDRGPNEKLFF
CDR3nt: TGTGCCAGCAGCCCCTCGGACAGGGGTCCTAATGAAAAACTGTTTTTT

d_gene: NA
len: 12
abundance: NA
v_gene: TRBV6-5
j_gene: TRBJ1-1
CDR3aa: CASSYLAVEAFF
CDR3nt: TGTGCCAGCAGTTACTTAGCGGTTGAAGCTTTCTTT

d_gene: NA
len: 16
abundance: NA
v_gene: TRBV5-1
j_gene: TRBJ2-3
CDR3aa: CASSLGRTAPTDTQYF
CDR3nt: TGCGCCAGCAGCTTGGGGAGGACGGCCCCCACAGATACGCAGTATTTT

d_gene: NA
len: 17
abundance: NA
v_gene: TRBV10-1
j_gene: TRBJ2-2
CDR3aa: CASTRSIDTSNTGELFF
CDR3nt: TGCGCCAGCACCCGATCCATAGATACTTCGAACACCGGGGAGCTGTTTTTT

d_gene: TRBD1
len: 18
abundance: NA
v_gene: TRBV19
j_gene: TRBJ1-3
CDR3aa: CASSGLTGGGRSGNTIYF
CDR3nt: TGTGCCAGTAGTGGCTTAACAGGGGGCGGACGAAGTGGAAACACCATATATTTT

d_gene: TRBD2
len: 13
abundance: NA
v_gene: TRBV7-2
j_gene: TRBJ2-1
CDR3aa: CASSPGGLARQFF
CDR3nt: TGTGCCAGCAGCCCGGGAGGACTAGCGAGGCAGTTCTTC

d_gene: TRBD2
len: 16
abundance: NA
v_gene: TRBV5-4
j_gene: TRBJ2-5
CDR3aa: CASSLGSGGYRETQYF
CDR3nt: TGTGCCAGCAGCTTGGGGAGCGGGGGGTATAGAGAGACCCAGTACTTC

d_gene: NA
len: 16
abundance: NA
v_gene: TRBV15
j_gene: TRBJ2-5
CDR3aa: CATSGLGGQLPETQYF
CDR3nt: TGTGCCACCAGCGGATTGGGGGGACAGCTTCCAGAGACCCAGTACTTC

d_gene: NA
len: 14
abundance: few
v_gene: TRBV9
j_gene: TRBJ1-3
CDR3aa: CASSVALAGNTIYF
CDR3nt: TGTGCCAGCAGCGTAGCCCTGGCAGGAAACACCATATATTTT

d_gene: TRBD2
len: 14
abundance: NA
v_gene: TRBV30
j_gene: TRBJ2-5
CDR3aa: CAWSVGLAGETQYF
CDR3nt: TGTGCCTGGAGTGTAGGTCTAGCGGGGGAGACCCAGTACTTC

d_gene: NA
len: 15
abundance: NA
v_gene: TRBV7-8
j_gene: TRBJ1-5
CDR3aa: CASSVEEGFGQPQHF
CDR3nt: TGTGCCAGCAGCGTAGAGGAGGGGTTTGGTCAGCCCCAGCATTTT

d_gene: TRBD1
len: 12
abundance: NA
v_gene: TRBV7-6
j_gene: TRBJ2-5
CDR3aa: CASSRQGETQYF
CDR3nt: TGTGCCAGCAGCCGACAGGGAGAGACCCAGTACTTC

d_gene: TRBD2
len: 16
abundance: NA
v_gene: TRBV11-2
j_gene: TRBJ2-3
CDR3aa: CASSLLAGDSTDTQYF
CDR3nt: TGTGCCAGCAGCTTACTAGCGGGAGACTCCACAGATACGCAGTATTTT

d_gene: TRBD1
len: 16
abundance: NA
v_gene: TRBV6-1
j_gene: TRBJ1-5
CDR3aa: CASSAQPQGVDQPQHF
CDR3nt: TGTGCCAGCAGTGCCCAACCACAGGGGGTCGATCAGCCCCAGCATTTT

d_gene: NA
len: 12
abundance: NA
v_gene: TRBV29-1
j_gene: TRBJ2-1
CDR3aa: CSGASEYNEQFF
CDR3nt: TGCAGCGGGGCCTCCGAGTACAATGAGCAGTTCTTC